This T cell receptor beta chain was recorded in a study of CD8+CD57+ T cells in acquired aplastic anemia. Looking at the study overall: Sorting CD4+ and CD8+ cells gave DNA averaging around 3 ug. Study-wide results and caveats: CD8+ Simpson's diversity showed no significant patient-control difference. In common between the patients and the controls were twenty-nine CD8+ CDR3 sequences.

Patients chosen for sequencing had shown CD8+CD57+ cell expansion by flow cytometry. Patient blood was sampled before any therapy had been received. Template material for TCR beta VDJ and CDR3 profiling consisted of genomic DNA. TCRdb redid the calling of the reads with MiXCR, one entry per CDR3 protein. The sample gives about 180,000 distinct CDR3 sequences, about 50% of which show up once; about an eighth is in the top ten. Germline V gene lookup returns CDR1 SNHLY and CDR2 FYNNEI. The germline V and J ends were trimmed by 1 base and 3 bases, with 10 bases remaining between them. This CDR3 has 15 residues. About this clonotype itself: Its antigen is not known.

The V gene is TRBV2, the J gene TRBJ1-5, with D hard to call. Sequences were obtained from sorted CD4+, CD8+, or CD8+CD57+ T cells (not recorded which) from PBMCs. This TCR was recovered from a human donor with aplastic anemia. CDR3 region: CASSEVFVVNQPQHF. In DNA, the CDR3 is TGTGCCAGCAGTGAAGTTTTCGTTGTCAATCAGCCCCAGCATTTT. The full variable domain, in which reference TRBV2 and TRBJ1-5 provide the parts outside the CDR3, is EPEVTQTPSHQVTQMGQEVILRCVPISNHLYFYWYRQILGQKVEFLVSFYNNEISEKSEIFDDQFSVERPDGSNFTLKIRSTKLEDSAMYFCASSEVFVVNQPQHFGDGTRLSIL.